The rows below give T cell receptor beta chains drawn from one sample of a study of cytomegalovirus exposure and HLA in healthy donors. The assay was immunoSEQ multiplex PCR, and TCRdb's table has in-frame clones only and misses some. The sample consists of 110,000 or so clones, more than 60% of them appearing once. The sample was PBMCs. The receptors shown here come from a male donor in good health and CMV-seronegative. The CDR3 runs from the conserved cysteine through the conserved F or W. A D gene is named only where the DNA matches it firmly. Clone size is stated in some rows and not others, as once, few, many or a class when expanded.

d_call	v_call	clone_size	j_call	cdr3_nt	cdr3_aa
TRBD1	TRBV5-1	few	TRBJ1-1	TGCGCCAGCAGCTACGGACAGGCTAAAGCTTTCTTT	CASSYGQAKAFF
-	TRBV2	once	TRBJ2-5	TGTGCCAGCAGCTTCCGGACAGAGCTACAAGAGACCCAGTACTTC	CASSFRTELQETQYF
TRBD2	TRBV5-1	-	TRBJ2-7	TGCGCCAGCAGCTTGGGGGGACTAGCGGGAGGTATCTCCTACGAGCAGTACTTC	CASSLGGLAGGISYEQYF
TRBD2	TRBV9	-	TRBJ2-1	TGTGCCAGCAGCCCGACTAGCGGGAGGTACAATGAGCAGTTCTTC	CASSPTSGRYNEQFF
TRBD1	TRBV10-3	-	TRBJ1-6	TGTGCCATCAGTGGCGGACAGGAGAGCTCCTATAATTCACCCCTCCACTTT	CAISGGQESSYNSPLHF
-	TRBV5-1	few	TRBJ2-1	TGCGCCAGCAGCTCCGGAGCCAGGGCCTACAATGAGCAGTTCTTC	CASSSGARAYNEQFF
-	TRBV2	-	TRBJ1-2	TGTGCCAGCAGTGAGACAAGGTCCTATGGCTACACCTTC	CASSETRSYGYTF
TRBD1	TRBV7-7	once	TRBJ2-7	TGTGCTAGCAGCCTAGGGACAGGGGGCGGCTACGAGCAGTACTTC	CASSLGTGGGYEQYF
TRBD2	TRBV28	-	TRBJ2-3	TGTGCCAGCAGTTCTCCGGGACTAGCGTACACAGATACGCAGTATTTT	CASSSPGLAYTDTQYF
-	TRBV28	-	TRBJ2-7	TGTGCCAGCAGTTTGTTCAGCGGGACAAACTCCTACGAGCAGTACTTC	CASSLFSGTNSYEQYF
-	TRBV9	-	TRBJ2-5	TGTGCCAGCAGCGTAGAAGCTGGTACAGCAGAGACCCAGTACTTC	CASSVEAGTAETQYF
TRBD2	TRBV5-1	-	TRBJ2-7	TGCGCCAGCAGCTCGGTAGCGGGAGGGTACGAGCAGTACTTC	CASSSVAGGYEQYF
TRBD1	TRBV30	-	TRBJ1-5	TGTGCCTGGAGTGTGATTAGGGGACAGGGAAGCAATCAGCCCCAGCATTTT	CAWSVIRGQGSNQPQHF
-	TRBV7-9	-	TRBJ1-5	TGTTCCAGCAGCCACTGGACAGACAATCAGCCCCAGCATTTT	CSSSHWTDNQPQHF
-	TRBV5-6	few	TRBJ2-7	TGTGCCAGCAGCAGGGACACGAGAGGAGAGCAGTACTTC	CASSRDTRGEQYF
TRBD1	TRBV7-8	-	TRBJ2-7	TGTGCCAGCAGCTTAGGGACAGGGATCACCTACGAGCAGTACTTC	CASSLGTGITYEQYF
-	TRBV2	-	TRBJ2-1	TGTGCCAGCAGTGCCCAGGGCGGGTTCTTC	CASSAQGGFF
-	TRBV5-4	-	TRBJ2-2	TGTGCCAGCAGCTTGGTCGGAGAGAACACCGGGGAGCTGTTTTTT	CASSLVGENTGELFF
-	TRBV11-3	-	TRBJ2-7	TGTGCCAGCAGCTTACAAGGCAGGGGGGACTACGAGCAGTACTTC	CASSLQGRGDYEQYF
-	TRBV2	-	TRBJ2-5	TGTGCCAGCAGTGAGCGGGACTTTATAGAGACCCAGTACTTC	CASSERDFIETQYF
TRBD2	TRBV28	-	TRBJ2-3	TGTGCCACTACGGGACTAGCGGGAGTAATACCAGATACGCAGTATTTT	CATTGLAGVIPDTQYF
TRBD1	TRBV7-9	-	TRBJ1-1	TGTGCCAGCAGCTTAGTACAGGGGTACACTGAAGCTTTCTTT	CASSLVQGYTEAFF
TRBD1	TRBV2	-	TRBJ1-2	TGTGCCAGCAGTCAACAGGGGGCTTGGACCTACACCTTC	CASSQQGAWTYTF
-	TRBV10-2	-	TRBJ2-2	TGCGCCAGCAGGGAAACAGGGTCCGACACCGGGGAGCTGTTTTTT	CASRETGSDTGELFF
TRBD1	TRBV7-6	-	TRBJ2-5	TGTGCCAGCAGCTTAGCGGGGACAGGGGTTCAAGAGACCCAGTACTTC	CASSLAGTGVQETQYF
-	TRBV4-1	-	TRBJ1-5	TGCGCCAGCAGCCAAGGGGAGGGGTCGAATCAGCCCCAGCATTTT	CASSQGEGSNQPQHF
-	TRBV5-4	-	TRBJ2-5	TGTGCCAGCAGCTTGCCCAGTCAAGAGACCCAGTACTTC	CASSLPSQETQYF
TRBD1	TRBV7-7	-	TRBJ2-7	TGTGCTAGCAGCCTCGACAGGGCTTCCTACGAGCAGTACTTC	CASSLDRASYEQYF
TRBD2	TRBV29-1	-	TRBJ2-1	TGCAGCGTTGAAGGAGCGGGAGCCACCTACAATGAGCAGTTCTTC	CSVEGAGATYNEQFF
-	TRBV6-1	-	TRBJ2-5	TGTGCCAGCAGTGAACTAGGGTTGTCGGGGGAGACCCAGTACTTC	CASSELGLSGETQYF
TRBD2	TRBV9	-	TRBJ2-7	TGTGCCAGCAGCGTAGGAGCGGGAGTATTGAACGAGCAGTACTTC	CASSVGAGVLNEQYF
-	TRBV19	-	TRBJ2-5	TGTGCCAGTAGTAGAACCACGGACGTGGGGAGGGAGACCCAGTACTTC	CASSRTTDVGRETQYF